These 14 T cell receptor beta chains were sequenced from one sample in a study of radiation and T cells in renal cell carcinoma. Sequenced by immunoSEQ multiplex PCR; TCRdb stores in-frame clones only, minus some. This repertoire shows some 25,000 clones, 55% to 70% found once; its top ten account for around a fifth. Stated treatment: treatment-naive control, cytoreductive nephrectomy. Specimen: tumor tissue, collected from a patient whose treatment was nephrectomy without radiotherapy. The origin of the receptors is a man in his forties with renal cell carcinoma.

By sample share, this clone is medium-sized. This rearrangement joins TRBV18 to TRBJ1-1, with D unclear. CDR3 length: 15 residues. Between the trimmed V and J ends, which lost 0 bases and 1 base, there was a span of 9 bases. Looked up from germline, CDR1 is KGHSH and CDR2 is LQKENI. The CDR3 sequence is CASSPPVTGNTEAFF. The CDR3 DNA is TGTGCCAGCTCACCACCTGTGACGGGGAACACTGAAGCTTTCTTT.

CDR3 DNA: TGTGCCAGCAGATTAAAGGGTACTGAAGCTTTCTTT. Translating it yields CASRLKGTEAFF. The genes are TRBV5-6 and TRBJ1-1; no firm D call. The V gene lost 5 bases and the J gene lost 5 bases, with 10 bases spanning the gap. Looked up from germline, CDR1 is SGHDT and CDR2 is YYEEEE. The CDR3 is made up of 12 amino acids.

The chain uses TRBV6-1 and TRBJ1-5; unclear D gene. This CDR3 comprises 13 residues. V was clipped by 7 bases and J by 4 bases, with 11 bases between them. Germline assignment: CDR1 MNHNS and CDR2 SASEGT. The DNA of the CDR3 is TGTGCCAGCATGCGAGACGGGAATCAGCCCCAGCATTTT. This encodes CASMRDGNQPQHF.

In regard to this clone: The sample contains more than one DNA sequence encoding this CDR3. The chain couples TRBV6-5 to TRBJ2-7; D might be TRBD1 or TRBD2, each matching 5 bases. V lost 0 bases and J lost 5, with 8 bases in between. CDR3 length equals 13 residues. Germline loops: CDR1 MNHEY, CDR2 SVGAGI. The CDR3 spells CASSYSRGHEQYF. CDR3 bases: TGTGCCAGCAGTTACTCGAGGGGACACGAGCAGTACTTC.

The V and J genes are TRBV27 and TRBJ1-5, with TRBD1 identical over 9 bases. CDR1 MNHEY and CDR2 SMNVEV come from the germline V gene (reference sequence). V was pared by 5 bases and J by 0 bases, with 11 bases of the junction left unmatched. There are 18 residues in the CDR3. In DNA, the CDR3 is TGTGCCAGCAGTAACACCGGGACAGGGCTCCTTAGCAATCAGCCCCAGCATTTT. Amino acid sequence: CASSNTGTGLLSNQPQHF.

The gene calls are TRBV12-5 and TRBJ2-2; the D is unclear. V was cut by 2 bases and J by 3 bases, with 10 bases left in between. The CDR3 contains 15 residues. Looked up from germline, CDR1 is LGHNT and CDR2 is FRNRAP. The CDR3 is CASGLFPRDTGELFF. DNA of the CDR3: TGTGCTAGTGGTTTGTTCCCACGGGACACCGGGGAGCTGTTTTTT.

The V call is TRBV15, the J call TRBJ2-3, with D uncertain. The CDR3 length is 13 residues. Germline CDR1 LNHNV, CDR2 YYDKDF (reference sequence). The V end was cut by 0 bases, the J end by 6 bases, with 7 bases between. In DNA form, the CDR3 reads TGTGCCACCAGCAGAGACCCCGTGGATACGCAGTATTTT. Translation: CATSRDPVDTQYF.

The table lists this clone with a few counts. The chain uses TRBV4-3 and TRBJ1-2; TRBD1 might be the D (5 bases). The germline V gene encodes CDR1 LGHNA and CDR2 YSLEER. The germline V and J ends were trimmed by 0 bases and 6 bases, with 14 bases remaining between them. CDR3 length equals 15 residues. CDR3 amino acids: CASSQEEGRVNGYTF. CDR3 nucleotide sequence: TGCGCCAGCAGCCAAGAGGAGGGACGAGTTAATGGCTACACCTTC.

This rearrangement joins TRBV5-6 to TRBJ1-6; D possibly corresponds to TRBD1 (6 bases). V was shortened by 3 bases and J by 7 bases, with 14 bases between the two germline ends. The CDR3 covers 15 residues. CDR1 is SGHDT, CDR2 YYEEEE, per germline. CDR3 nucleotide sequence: TGTGCCAGCAGCTCCCCAGGGGTAAGGAATTCACCCCTCCACTTT. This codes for CASSSPGVRNSPLHF.

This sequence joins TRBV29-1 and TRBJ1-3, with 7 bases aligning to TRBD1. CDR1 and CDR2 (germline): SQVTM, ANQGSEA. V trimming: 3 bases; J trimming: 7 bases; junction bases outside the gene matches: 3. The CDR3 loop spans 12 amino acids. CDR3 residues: CSVEAGGNTIYF. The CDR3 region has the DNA TGCAGCGTTGAGGCAGGGGGGAACACCATATATTTT.

The CDR3 sequence is CASRETPNEKLFF. In nucleotides, the CDR3 is TGCGCCAGCAGAGAGACTCCCAATGAAAAACTGTTTTTT. The V call is TRBV5-1, the J call TRBJ1-4, with D unresolved. CDR3 size: 13 residues. Trimming shortened V by 5 bases and J by 5 bases, and 10 bases separated the two germline ends. Germline CDR1 and CDR2: SGHRS and YFSETQ.

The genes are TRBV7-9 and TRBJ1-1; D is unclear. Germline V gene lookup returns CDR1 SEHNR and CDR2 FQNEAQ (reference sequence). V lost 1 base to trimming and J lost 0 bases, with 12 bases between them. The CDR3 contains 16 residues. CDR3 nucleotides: TGTGCCAGCAGCTTAGGGGGAGACCTATTGAACACTGAAGCTTTCTTT. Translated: CASSLGGDLLNTEAFF.

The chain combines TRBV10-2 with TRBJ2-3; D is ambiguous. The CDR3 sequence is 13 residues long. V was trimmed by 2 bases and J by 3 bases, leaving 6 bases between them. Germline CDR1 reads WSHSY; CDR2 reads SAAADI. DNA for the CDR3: TGCGCCAGCAGTGAGCCACCTACAGATACGCAGTATTTT. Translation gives CASSEPPTDTQYF.

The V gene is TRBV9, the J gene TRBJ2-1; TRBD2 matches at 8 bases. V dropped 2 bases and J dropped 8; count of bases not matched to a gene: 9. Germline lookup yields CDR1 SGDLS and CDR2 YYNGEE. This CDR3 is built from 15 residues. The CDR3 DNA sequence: TGTGCCAGCAGCGTTGGTCGCGGGAGGATCGATGAGCAGTTCTTC. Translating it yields CASSVGRGRIDEQFF.